The 28 T cell receptor beta chains below all came from one sample that was sequenced in a study of control samples from healthy donors and cancer patients. Produced via immunoSEQ multiplex PCR; TCRdb's table is partial and in-frame only. The table shows about 120,000 clones, with more than 75% occurring only once. Sequenced: blood. The receptors here all came from a man aged 35-49 years in good health.

J is TRBJ1-5 and V is TRBV3-1 (or the pseudogene TRBV3-2); tentative D call: TRBD1 (5 bases). Germline CDR1 and CDR2: LGHDT and YNNKEL (reference sequence). Trimming removed 8 bases from V and 2 bases from J, with 13 bases in between. CDR3 size: 14 residues. The chain's CDR3 is CASRRVGGNQPQHF. The CDR3 DNA is TGTGCCAGCCGCAGGGTCGGTGGCAATCAGCCCCAGCATTTT.

The chain has TRBV4-2 and TRBJ1-4, with 9 bases that match TRBD1. Germline V lookup: CDR1 LGHNA, CDR2 YNFKEQ. Losses at the gene ends were 1 base for V and 6 bases for J; bases not matched to a gene: 6. The CDR3 consists of 16 residues. CDR3 amino acids: CASSQGDRVQDEKLFF. CDR3 nucleotides: TGTGCCAGCAGCCAAGGGGACAGGGTCCAGGATGAAAAACTGTTTTTT.

This clone was picked up one time. The V call is TRBV24-1, the J call TRBJ1-5, with 12 bases that match TRBD1. Trimming took 4 bases from V and 7 from J; bases not matched to a gene: 7. Per the germline V gene, CDR1 is KGHDR and CDR2 is SFDVKD. CDR3 length: 16 amino acids. In nucleotides, the CDR3 is TGTGCCACCAGTGAAACCGGGACAGGGGGCAGACAGCCCCAGCATTTT. Amino acids: CATSETGTGGRQPQHF.

The chain employs TRBV3-1 (or the pseudogene TRBV3-2) and TRBJ2-5; D is unresolved. V lost 2 bases and J 4 bases, leaving 11 bases between the germline ends. This CDR3 has 14 residues. In germline, CDR1 is LGHDT, CDR2 YNNKEL (reference sequence). CDR3 in DNA: TGTGCCAGCAGCCAACCCCTTCGCGGAGAGACCCAGTACTTC. Protein sequence: CASSQPLRGETQYF.

Concerning this clone itself: Compared with germline, one end of the junction differs, possibly owing to a read error. The V gene is TRBV2, the J gene TRBJ2-1; no firm D call. This CDR3 spans 16 amino acids. Per the germline V gene, CDR1 is SNHLY and CDR2 is FYNNEI. CDR3 coding DNA: TGTGCCAGCGCTACAAGGAGAAAGAGCTCCTCCAATGAGCAGTTCTTC. Amino acid sequence: CASATRRKSSSNEQFF.

Comment on this clone: Its ends do not fully match the called genes, so a read error is possible. The rearrangement uses TRBV18 and TRBJ1-4, with D maybe TRBD1 (5 bases). The CDR3 runs to 17 residues. Germline CDR1 reads KGHSH; CDR2 reads LQKENI. The DNA for the CDR3 is TGTGCCAGCCCACCTTCCCCGATGGGGGGGACTAATGAAAAACTGTTTTTT. Encoded protein: CASPPSPMGGTNEKLFF.

CDR3 amino acids: CASSSQGAAEAFF. The CDR3 DNA reads TGTGCCAGCAGTTCCCAGGGGGCGGCTGAAGCTTTCTTT. V and J are TRBV6-2 or TRBV6-3 and TRBJ1-1; 8 bases match TRBD1. CDR1 MNHEY and CDR2 SVGEGT come from the germline V gene. V gave up 4 bases and J gave up 6 bases; unmatched junction bases: 4. This CDR3 is built from 13 residues.

The rearrangement joins TRBV5-1 to TRBJ2-1; D perhaps matches TRBD1 (6 bases). V was pared by 9 bases and J by 3 bases, with 13 bases between. This CDR3 has 13 amino acids. From germline, CDR1 is SGHRS and CDR2 YFSETQ. CDR3 loop: CATAEGGYNEQFF. The CDR3 nucleotides are TGCGCCACCGCCGAAGGGGGCTACAATGAGCAGTTCTTC.

The chain combines TRBV2 with TRBJ2-7, with 15 bases fitting TRBD2. The V and J ends lost 8 bases and 7 bases, in that order; junction bases with no gene match: 9. The germline V gene has CDR1 SNHLY and CDR2 FYNNEI. The CDR3 is 15 amino acids. CDR3 amino acids: CASAGLAGGPWEQYF. For the CDR3, the DNA is TGTGCCAGCGCGGGACTAGCGGGGGGACCTTGGGAGCAGTACTTC.

The rearrangement links TRBV18 to TRBJ2-7; D is undetermined. The CDR3 extends over 13 amino acids. Germline CDR1 KGHSH, CDR2 LQKENI. Trimming pared 3 bases from V and 0 bases from J, leaving 6 bases between. In DNA form, the CDR3 reads TGTGCCAGCTCACCCCGAAACTCCTACGAGCAGTACTTC. Its protein is CASSPRNSYEQYF.

In DNA, the CDR3 is TGTGCCAGCAGTTTGGGGGTAATCTATGGCTACACCTTC. It codes for CASSLGVIYGYTF. The rearrangement uses TRBV12-3 or TRBV12-4 and TRBJ1-2; weak D call: TRBD1 (5 bases). The CDR3 has 13 residues. V was pared by 3 bases and J by 4 bases, with 9 bases between.

In its sample, this clone was seen a few times. The rearrangement uses TRBV9 and TRBJ2-1, with D unclear. V was trimmed by 0 bases and J by 5 bases, leaving 3 bases between them. Germline assignment: CDR1 SGDLS and CDR2 YYNGEE. The CDR3 contains 12 residues. The CDR3 sequence is CASSVVNNEQFF. CDR3 in DNA: TGTGCCAGCAGCGTAGTAAACAATGAGCAGTTCTTC.

This clone was counted only a few times. Within the sample, other DNA sequences also encode this same CDR3. V gene TRBV7-2 combines with J gene TRBJ2-3, with TRBD1 as a possible D gene (5 bases). Germline CDR1 and CDR2: SGHTA and FQGNSA. The V end lost 2 bases, the J end lost 2 bases, and 11 bases lay between the germline ends. The CDR3 covers 15 residues. The CDR3 region has the DNA TGTGCCAGCAGCTTAAGGGGCCCCAACACAGATACGCAGTATTTT. Translation: CASSLRGPNTDTQYF.

This clone was observed a handful of times. The V call is TRBV6-5, the J call TRBJ1-2; the D is unclear. This CDR3 comprises 12 residues. With 7 bases removed from V and 7 bases from J, the gap between germline ends came to 13 bases. Germline V gives CDR1 MNHEY, CDR2 SVGAGI. The chain's CDR3 is CASKNREIGYTF. The CDR3 DNA is TGTGCCAGCAAAAACCGGGAAATTGGCTACACCTTC.

The chain links TRBV6-5 to TRBJ2-2, with D possibly being TRBD1 or TRBD2 (5 bases each). The germline V gene has CDR1 MNHEY and CDR2 SVGAGI. This CDR3 comprises 15 residues. Trimming took 6 bases from V and 5 from J, leaving 16 bases between them. CDR3 in amino acids: CASRGSRGVTGELFF. DNA for the CDR3: TGTGCCAGCAGGGGCAGTCGAGGGGTTACCGGGGAGCTGTTTTTT.

J is TRBJ1-5 and V is TRBV7-9; D is uncertain. Germline V lookup: CDR1 SEHNR, CDR2 FQNEAQ (reference sequence). V lost 5 bases, J lost 7 bases, and 9 bases lay in between. This CDR3 spans 12 amino acids. The CDR3 region is CASSGIGQPQHF. CDR3 in DNA: TGTGCCAGCAGCGGGATAGGGCAGCCCCAGCATTTT.

The chain joins TRBV5-1 to TRBJ2-3, with 13 bases lining up with TRBD2. There are 18 residues in the CDR3. Trimming cost V 5 bases and J 2 bases; bases outside gene matches: 11. Per germline, CDR1 SGHRS and CDR2 YFSETQ. The CDR3 nucleotides are TGCGCCAGCAGTTTGACTAGCGGGGGGAGTATTTCCACAGATACGCAGTATTTT. Translating gives CASSLTSGGSISTDTQYF.

The chain has TRBV11-2 and TRBJ2-7, with D possibly being TRBD1 or TRBD2 (5 bases each). Looked up from germline, CDR1 is SGHAT and CDR2 is FQNNGV. The V and J ends lost 0 bases and 9 bases respectively, with 6 bases between them. The CDR3 is 11 amino acids. The CDR3 nucleotides read TGTGCCAGCAGCTTAGAGGGGGTGCAGTACTTC. Residues: CASSLEGVQYF.

CDR3 sequence (DNA): TGTGCCAGCAGTGTGACAGCTTATAATTCACCCCTCCACTTT. Translating gives CASSVTAYNSPLHF. The chain couples TRBV25-1 to TRBJ1-6; the D gene is possibly TRBD1 (5 bases). Germline CDR1 and CDR2: MGHDK and SYGVNS. The CDR3 length is 14 residues. Trimming stripped 4 bases from V and 4 bases from J, with 8 bases between. Supplemented by reference TRBV25-1 and TRBJ1-6, the full variable domain reads EADIYQTPRYLVIGTGKKITLECSQTMGHDKMYWYQQDPGMELHLIHYSYGVNSTEKGDLSSESTVSRIRTEHFPLTLESARPSHTSQYLCASSVTAYNSPLHFGNGTRLTVT.

About this clone: Other DNA sequences from this sample encode an identical CDR3 as well. This chain connects TRBV7-2 to TRBJ2-7; the match to TRBD1 covers 9 bases. V shed 0 bases and J 12 bases; nucleotides not matched to a gene: 9. There are 14 residues in the CDR3. In germline, CDR1 is SGHTA, CDR2 FQGNSA. CDR3 sequence reads: CASSLADRGGMWYF. The CDR3 bases are TGTGCCAGCAGCTTAGCGGACAGGGGTGGGATGTGGTACTTC. Using reference TRBV7-2 and TRBJ2-7 for the parts outside the CDR3, the full variable domain is GAGVSQSPSNKVTEKGKDVELRCDPISGHTALYWYRQSLGQGLEFLIYFQGNSAPDKSGLPSDRFSAERTGGSVSTLTIQRTQQEDSAVYLCASSLADRGGMWYFGPGTRLTVT.

J is TRBJ1-1 and V is TRBV4-3, with 9 bases lining up with TRBD1. Trimming removed 2 bases from V and 10 bases from J; junction bases left unmatched: 2. Germline CDR1 is LGHNA and CDR2 is YSLEER. The CDR3 loop spans 12 amino acids. The CDR3 loop is CASSQRTGVAFF. CDR3 coding DNA: TGCGCCAGCAGCCAAAGGACAGGGGTAGCTTTCTTT.

The chain links TRBV11-2 to TRBJ2-5; D gene unclear. Germline lookup yields CDR1 SGHAT and CDR2 FQNNGV. The V and J ends lost 3 bases and 1 base respectively, with 9 bases between them. This CDR3 region has 14 residues. CDR3 DNA: TGTGCCAGCAGCTTCCTAGGGCCCCAAGAGACCCAGTACTTC. Translating it yields CASSFLGPQETQYF.

This chain connects TRBV4-3 to TRBJ1-1; tentative D call: TRBD1 (6 bases). Trimming removed 1 base from V and 5 bases from J, with 23 bases in between. CDR1 is LGHNA and CDR2 is YSLEER in the germline V gene. This CDR3 has 18 amino acids. Here the CDR3 DNA reads TGCGCCAGCAGCCAAGTCAACGACAGGTTGGCTGGTAGGACTGAAGCTTTCTTT. Translation: CASSQVNDRLAGRTEAFF.

The chain employs TRBV11-3 and TRBJ2-6; 7 bases map to TRBD1. The CDR3 extends over 18 amino acids. V lost 5 bases to trimming and J lost 0 bases; unmatched junction nucleotides: 10. Germline V gives CDR1 SGHNT, CDR2 YENEEA. CDR3 residues: CASSPRGQVGSGANVLTF. CDR3 coding DNA: TGTGCCAGCAGCCCACGAGGACAGGTCGGCTCTGGGGCCAACGTCCTGACTTTC. The whole variable domain, filled in from reference TRBV11-3 and TRBJ2-6, reads EAGVVQSPRYKIIEKKQPVAFWCNPISGHNTLYWYLQNLGQGPELLIRYENEEAVDDSQLPKDRFSAERLKGVDSTLKIQPAELGDSAVYLCASSPRGQVGSGANVLTFGAGSRLTVL.

The chain's CDR3 is CASSLSGGVTYNEQFF. For the CDR3, the DNA is TGTGCCAGCAGCCTTAGCGGGGGGGTTACCTACAATGAGCAGTTCTTC. The V and J genes are TRBV3-1 (or the pseudogene TRBV3-2) and TRBJ2-1; 11 nucleotides match TRBD2. V trimming: 4 bases; J trimming: 2 bases; junction bases outside the gene matches: 4. The V gene's germline CDR1 is LGHDT and CDR2 YNNKEL (reference sequence). The CDR3 consists of 16 residues.

The gene calls are TRBV4-3 and TRBJ1-2; D is unresolved. The germline V gene has CDR1 LGHNA and CDR2 YSLEER. The V end was cut by 1 base, the J end by 5 bases, with 8 bases between. This CDR3 comprises 13 residues. The CDR3 region is CASSQGEGYGYTF. The CDR3 bases are TGCGCCAGCAGCCAAGGGGAGGGATATGGCTACACCTTC.

This chain connects TRBV7-8 to TRBJ2-7; the match to TRBD1 covers 7 bases. After removal of 4 bases from V and 2 bases from J, the junction contained 8 bases not matched to a gene. The CDR3 consists of 15 residues. Germline loops: CDR1 SGHVS, CDR2 FQNEAQ. CDR3 sequence: CASSSITGVAYEQYF. CDR3 sequence (DNA): TGTGCCAGCAGCTCAATAACAGGGGTAGCCTACGAGCAGTACTTC.

This chain connects TRBV3-1 (or the pseudogene TRBV3-2) to TRBJ2-7; D is possibly TRBD2 (6 bases). The CDR3 has 15 residues. Deletions cut 1 base from V and 3 bases from J, with 13 bases between. Germline V gene lookup returns CDR1 LGHDT and CDR2 YNNKEL (reference sequence). The CDR3 DNA reads TGTGCCAGCAGCCAAGGTGGCGGGGCAATCTACGAGCAGTACTTC. It encodes CASSQGGGAIYEQYF.